This is a list of T cell receptor beta chains from one sample in a study of beta chain features in type 1 diabetes. Measured with immunoSEQ multiplex PCR; TCRdb has only the in-frame clones, and not every one. Of about 280,000 clones in the sample, 15% were seen once. Sequenced: naive CD4+ T cells from blood. The source of these receptors is a man aged 18 to 29 with type 1 diabetes. Both conserved end residues are part of each CDR3. Each record gives: clone size, J gene, V gene, D gene, CDR3 protein, CDR3 DNA. D genes are given only for firm matches. The listing skips clone size in some rows; elsewhere it reads once, few, many or a size class.

clone_size: NA
j_call: TRBJ2-3
v_call: TRBV9
d_call: TRBD2
cdr3_aa: CASSASGASGTQYF
cdr3_nt: TGTGCCAGCAGCGCGTCGGGGGCTAGCGGGACGCAGTATTTT

clone_size: few
j_call: TRBJ2-3
v_call: TRBV15
d_call: NA
cdr3_aa: CATSTGGSDTQYF
cdr3_nt: TGTGCCACCAGCACAGGCGGGTCAGATACGCAGTATTTT

clone_size: few
j_call: TRBJ2-3
v_call: TRBV15
d_call: NA
cdr3_aa: CATSREAGGYYTQYF
cdr3_nt: TGTGCCACCAGCAGAGAGGCAGGAGGTTATTATACGCAGTATTTT

clone_size: few
j_call: TRBJ2-1
v_call: TRBV5-1
d_call: NA
cdr3_aa: CASSFISSYNEQFF
cdr3_nt: TGCGCCAGCAGCTTCATTAGCTCCTACAATGAGCAGTTCTTC

clone_size: few
j_call: TRBJ2-5
v_call: TRBV7-4
d_call: NA
cdr3_aa: CASPPGYF
cdr3_nt: TGTGCCAGCCCGCCCGGGTACTTC

clone_size: few
j_call: TRBJ2-2
v_call: TRBV7-9
d_call: NA
cdr3_aa: CASSLARENTGELFF
cdr3_nt: TGTGCCAGCAGCTTAGCGAGAGAGAACACCGGGGAGCTGTTTTTT

clone_size: few
j_call: TRBJ2-7
v_call: TRBV18
d_call: TRBD2
cdr3_aa: CASSPTSGSKVGYEQYF
cdr3_nt: TGTGCCAGCTCACCAACTAGCGGGTCCAAGGTGGGCTACGAGCAGTACTTC

clone_size: NA
j_call: TRBJ1-6
v_call: TRBV6-5
d_call: TRBD1
cdr3_aa: CASSSQGYNSPLHF
cdr3_nt: TGTGCCAGCAGTTCACAGGGGTATAATTCACCCCTCCACTTT

clone_size: NA
j_call: TRBJ1-1
v_call: TRBV30
d_call: NA
cdr3_aa: CAWDFTANTEAFF
cdr3_nt: TGTGCCTGGGATTTCACAGCGAACACTGAAGCTTTCTTT

clone_size: NA
j_call: TRBJ2-1
v_call: TRBV6-6
d_call: TRBD2
cdr3_aa: CASSTRLAGVNEQFF
cdr3_nt: TGTGCCAGCAGCACTCGACTAGCGGGAGTCAATGAGCAGTTCTTC

clone_size: few
j_call: TRBJ1-2
v_call: TRBV5-4
d_call: NA
cdr3_aa: CASSLGSGSNYGYTF
cdr3_nt: TGTGCCAGCAGCTTGGGGTCCGGGAGTAACTATGGCTACACCTTC

clone_size: once
j_call: TRBJ2-1
v_call: TRBV19
d_call: NA
cdr3_aa: CASSIWQGLYNEQFF
cdr3_nt: TGTGCCAGTAGTATATGGCAGGGGCTGTACAATGAGCAGTTCTTC

clone_size: few
j_call: TRBJ2-5
v_call: TRBV28
d_call: NA
cdr3_aa: CASTTSPGRETQYF
cdr3_nt: TGTGCCAGCACGACATCGCCCGGCAGGGAGACCCAGTACTTC